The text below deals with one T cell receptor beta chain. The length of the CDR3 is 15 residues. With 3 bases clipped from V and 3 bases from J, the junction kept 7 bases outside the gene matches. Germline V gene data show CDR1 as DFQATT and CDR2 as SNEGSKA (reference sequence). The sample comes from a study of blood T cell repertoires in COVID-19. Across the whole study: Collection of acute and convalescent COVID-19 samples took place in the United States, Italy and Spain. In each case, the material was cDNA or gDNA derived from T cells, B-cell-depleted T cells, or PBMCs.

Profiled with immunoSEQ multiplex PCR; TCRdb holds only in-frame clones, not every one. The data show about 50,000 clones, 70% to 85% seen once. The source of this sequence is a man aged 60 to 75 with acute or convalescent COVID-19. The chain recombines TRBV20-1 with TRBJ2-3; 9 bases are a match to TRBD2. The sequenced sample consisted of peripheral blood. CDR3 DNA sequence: TGCAGTGCTAGTGTGGGGACTAGCAGTACAGATACGCAGTATTTT. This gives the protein CSASVGTSSTDTQYF.